This entry describes one T cell receptor beta chain. Combining a sample-barcoded 5' primer with a J-beta primer mix, a second PCR ran for roughly 7 to 12 cycles. TCRdb re-called the 5' RACE reads through MiXCR, storing one row per CDR3 protein. The data contain over a million distinct CDR3 sequences, approximately 42% of them seen just once; the ten biggest clones take up around 4%. This entry belongs to a study of blood T cells in healthy people across ages. The CDR3 is made up of 13 amino acids. V dropped 5 bases and J dropped 15 bases, with 17 bases sitting between them. Germline assignment: CDR1 SGHTA and CDR2 FQGNSA.

The sequencing input was blood. This sequence joins TRBV7-2 and TRBJ2-6, with no clear D. This sequence was found in a woman between 18 and 29 years old in good health. Written as DNA, the CDR3 is TGTGCCAGCAGCCCATTTGAGGCAGGACCCCTGACTTTC. This encodes CASSPFEAGPLTF.